Shown below are 22 T cell receptor beta chains from a single sample sequenced in a study of CD8+CD57+ T cells in acquired aplastic anemia. The use of genomic DNA as template underpinned the TCR beta VDJ and CDR3 profiling. Each CDR3 protein gets one entry after TCRdb re-called the reads with MiXCR. The sample has hundreds of thousands of distinct CDR3 sequences; about 70% are singletons. The source material was sorted CD4+, CD8+, or CD8+CD57+ T cells (not recorded which) from PBMCs. All receptors come from a human donor in good health, serving as a control.

The table lists this clonotype with many counts. The chain employs TRBV25-1 and TRBJ1-4; TRBD1 agrees at 7 bases. The CDR3 runs 16 residues. Germline values: CDR1 MGHDK, CDR2 SYGVNS. The junction had 5 bases not matched to a gene; V was cut back by 4 bases and J by 0 bases. CDR3 DNA: TGTGCCAGCAGTGGAGGGGACAGAGCAACTAATGAAAAACTGTTTTTT. Translated, it gives CASSGGDRATNEKLFF.

In the case of this clonotype: One end of the junction fails to match germline, which may point to a read error. The chain couples TRBV25-1 to TRBJ2-6; the D is unclear. The CDR3 length is 16 residues. CDR1 MGHDK and CDR2 SYGVNS come from the germline V gene. CDR3 bases: TGTGCCAGCAGTCCATGGGCAGAATATGGGGACAACGTCCTGACTTTC. Amino acids: CASSPWAEYGDNVLTF.

On this clonotype: An end of the junction differs from the germline gene, which may be a read error. V usage is TRBV5-1 and J usage is TRBJ2-5; TRBD2 is a possible D gene (5 bases). The V gene's germline CDR1 is SGHRS and CDR2 YFSETQ. CDR3 length equals 14 residues. CDR3 amino acids: CASSGARHSGTQYF. The CDR3 DNA reads TGTGCCAGCAGCGGCGCTCGGCACTCTGGGACCCAGTACTTC.

The sample holds many counts of this clonotype. This chain joins TRBV7-8 and TRBJ2-3, with 15 bases matching TRBD2. Per the germline V gene, CDR1 is SGHVS and CDR2 is FQNEAQ. J lost 4 bases, V lost 1 base, and 12 bases had no gene match. The CDR3 is made up of 20 amino acids. The CDR3 loop reads CASSLEGLAGGRLSSDTQYF. The DNA for the CDR3 is TGTGCCAGCAGCTTAGAAGGACTAGCGGGGGGGCGTCTAAGTTCAGATACGCAGTATTTT.

This clonotype was found many times. The rearrangement links TRBV6-2 or TRBV6-3 to TRBJ2-7, with D unresolved. V gave up 7 bases and J gave up 2 bases, with 18 bases separating them. This CDR3 has 15 amino acids. The germline V gene encodes CDR1 MNHEY and CDR2 SVGEGT. CDR3: CASTNGVVQAYEQYF. The CDR3 DNA is TGTGCCAGCACCAACGGCGTGGTCCAAGCCTACGAGCAGTACTTC.

The chain couples TRBV13 to TRBJ2-3; 8 bases align to TRBD2. V gave up 5 bases and J gave up 6 bases; unmatched junction bases: 10. The CDR3 extends over 15 amino acids. Germline CDR1 PRHDT, CDR2 FYEKMQ (reference sequence). The CDR3 DNA sequence: TGTGCCAGCAGCGACTACCGGGGGGGTGGCGATACGCAGTATTTT. It codes for CASSDYRGGGDTQYF.

J is TRBJ2-5 and V is TRBV12-3 or TRBV12-4, with D uncertain. The length of the CDR3 is 11 residues. Trimming removed 5 bases at V and 4 bases at J, with 5 bases between. The CDR3 sequence: CASSELETQYF. CDR3 nucleotide sequence: TGTGCCAGCAGTGAGTTAGAGACCCAGTACTTC.

The chain joins TRBV5-6 to TRBJ2-7; TRBD2 is a possible D gene (5 bases). The germline V gene encodes CDR1 SGHDT and CDR2 YYEEEE. Trimming shortened V by 2 bases and J by 3 bases, and 15 bases separated the two germline ends. This CDR3 has 15 amino acids. CDR3: CASSFTRQLNYEQYF. The DNA of the CDR3 is TGTGCCAGCAGCTTCACTAGGCAACTGAACTACGAGCAGTACTTC.

The V gene is TRBV24-1, the J gene TRBJ1-2; perhaps TRBD1 as D (5 bases). CDR3 length: 14 residues. Per germline, CDR1 KGHDR and CDR2 SFDVKD. The ends were cut back, 3 bases at V and 11 bases at J, with 18 bases in the middle. CDR3 sequence reads: CATSDPDIAYHYTF. The DNA for the CDR3 is TGTGCCACCAGTGATCCGGACATAGCCTACCATTACACCTTC.

The chain recombines TRBV10-3 with TRBJ2-7; D may correspond to TRBD1 or TRBD2 (5 bases each). The V gene lost 6 bases and the J gene lost 2 bases, with 14 bases spanning the gap. CDR1 is ENHRY, CDR2 SYGVKD, per germline. This CDR3 has 14 amino acids. This chain's CDR3 is CAISRDPTAYEQYF. CDR3 sequence (DNA): TGTGCCATCAGCCGGGACCCAACCGCCTACGAGCAGTACTTC.

This clonotype was recorded many times. V is TRBV12-5 and J is TRBJ1-1; D remains unclear. There are 13 residues in the CDR3. Germline loops: CDR1 LGHNT, CDR2 FRNRAP. Deletions cut 6 bases from V and 1 base from J, with 9 bases between. CDR3 loop: CASGLWGNTEAFF. The CDR3 DNA follows: TGTGCTAGTGGGCTATGGGGGAACACTGAAGCTTTCTTT.

The sample holds many counts of this clonotype. The chain is built from TRBV10-3 and TRBJ1-1; TRBD1 matches at 9 bases. The V and J ends lost 10 bases and 2 bases, in that order; junction bases with no gene match: 8. CDR1 and CDR2 from the germline V gene are ENHRY and SYGVKD. This CDR3 is built from 14 residues. CDR3 nucleotide sequence: TGTGCCACCAAGGAGGACAGGGGAAACACTGAAGCTTTCTTT. Protein: CATKEDRGNTEAFF.

V is TRBV25-1 and J is TRBJ2-1; D may correspond to TRBD1 or TRBD2 (5 bases each). Deletions cut 4 bases from V and 13 bases from J, with 17 bases between. This CDR3 is 13 amino acids long. Looked up from germline, CDR1 is MGHDK and CDR2 is SYGVNS. CDR3 in amino acids: CASSGDGATEQFF. In nucleotides, the CDR3 is TGTGCCAGCAGTGGAGACGGGGCGACTGAACAGTTCTTC.

The chain has TRBV7-3 and TRBJ2-4; possibly TRBD1 for D (5 bases). There are 15 residues in the CDR3. Trimming pared 4 bases from V and 12 bases from J, leaving 22 bases between. Germline V gene data show CDR1 as SGHTA and CDR2 as FQGTGA. CDR3 sequence: CASSSQTARDNPQYF. As DNA, the CDR3 is TGTGCCAGCAGCTCACAGACAGCCAGGGATAACCCTCAGTACTTC.

A note on this clonotype: This CDR3 is missing its conserved last phenylalanine or tryptophan, likely due to a read error. No DNA is shown, since the ends of the CDR3 on it are uncertain; the CDR3 is the one TCRdb lists. The chain carries TRBV9 and TRBJ2-3; no DNA check was done on the table's D call, TRBD2. The CDR3 is 13 residues long, ends included. Germline V gene sequence: CDR1 SGDLS, CDR2 YYNGEE. CDR3 sequence reads: CASSVAGRFYDYI.

In this sample, this clonotype turned up many times. The chain has TRBV20-1 and TRBJ1-5; the D gene is possibly TRBD1 (6 bases). This CDR3 has 15 amino acids. Per germline, CDR1 DFQATT and CDR2 SNEGSKA (reference sequence). V was cut by 1 base and J by 2 bases, with 12 bases left in between. The DNA for the CDR3 is TGCAGTGCTAGAGGGGCCAGGGGCGGCAATCAGCCCCAGCATTTT. As protein: CSARGARGGNQPQHF.

V and J are TRBV7-9 and TRBJ2-7, with D unresolved. The CDR3 spans 14 residues. Trimming took 5 bases from V and 2 from J, leaving 13 bases between them. The germline V gene encodes CDR1 SEHNR and CDR2 FQNEAQ (reference sequence). CDR3 loop: CASSPPGRAYEQYF. The DNA for the CDR3 is TGTGCCAGCAGCCCCCCCGGCCGCGCCTACGAGCAGTACTTC.

This clonotype appeared many times. This chain links TRBV20-1 with TRBJ2-3; D might be TRBD1 (6 bases). The CDR3 runs to 12 residues. Per the germline V gene, CDR1 is DFQATT and CDR2 is SNEGSKA (reference sequence). V was trimmed by 0 bases and J by 11 bases, leaving 12 bases between them. CDR3 nucleotide sequence: TGCAGTGCTAGAGATCATGGGGGCATGCAGTATTTT. Translation gives CSARDHGGMQYF.

This chain connects TRBV2 to TRBJ2-3; a possible D gene is TRBD1 (5 bases). The germline V gene encodes CDR1 SNHLY and CDR2 FYNNEI. The CDR3 sequence is 13 residues long. V was cut by 6 bases and J by 8 bases, with 15 bases left in between. CDR3 coding DNA: TGTGCCAGCAGCTTAGGCAGGGCAGGTACGCAGTATTTT. Translation gives CASSLGRAGTQYF.

Concerning this clonotype itself: It is likely a read error, because the conserved phenylalanine at the end of the CDR3 is missing. The DNA is omitted, as the CDR3 cannot be located on it reliably, and the CDR3 follows TCRdb's listing. The chain joins TRBV7-9 to TRBJ1-1. The CDR3 is 13 residues long, counting both termini. The germline CDR1 and CDR2 sequences are SEHNR and FQNEAQ (reference sequence). The CDR3 loop reads CASSPTYEQDYLQ.

The gene calls are TRBV20-1 and TRBJ1-5; 8 nucleotides match TRBD1. The CDR3 is 13 amino acids. V gave up 5 bases and J gave up 3 bases; unmatched junction bases: 3. Germline CDR1 is DFQATT and CDR2 is SNEGSKA (reference sequence). In DNA form, the CDR3 reads TGCAGTGCTTGGACAGGGAACAATCAGCCCCAGCATTTT. Protein: CSAWTGNNQPQHF.

As for this clonotype: Compared with germline, one end of the junction differs, possibly owing to a read error. The chain is built from TRBV10-3 and TRBJ2-2; 8 positions agree with TRBD2. There are 14 residues in the CDR3. CDR1 is ENHRY and CDR2 is SYGVKD in the germline V gene. The CDR3 nucleotides are TGTGCCGCGAGAGCGGGAGAGGAGACCGGGGCGCTGTTTTTT. Its protein product is CAARAGEETGALFF.